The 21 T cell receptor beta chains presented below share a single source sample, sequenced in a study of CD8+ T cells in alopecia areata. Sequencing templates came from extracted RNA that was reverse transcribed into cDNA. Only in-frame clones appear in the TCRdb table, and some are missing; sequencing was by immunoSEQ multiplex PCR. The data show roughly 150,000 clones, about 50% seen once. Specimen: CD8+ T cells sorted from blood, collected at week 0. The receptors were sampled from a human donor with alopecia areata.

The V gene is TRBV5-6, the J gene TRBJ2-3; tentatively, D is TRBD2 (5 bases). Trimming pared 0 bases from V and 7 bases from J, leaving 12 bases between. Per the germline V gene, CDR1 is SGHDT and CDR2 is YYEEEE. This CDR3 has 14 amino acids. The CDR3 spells CASSLVGETHTQYF. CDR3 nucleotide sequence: TGTGCCAGCAGCTTGGTCGGGGAAACGCATACGCAGTATTTT.

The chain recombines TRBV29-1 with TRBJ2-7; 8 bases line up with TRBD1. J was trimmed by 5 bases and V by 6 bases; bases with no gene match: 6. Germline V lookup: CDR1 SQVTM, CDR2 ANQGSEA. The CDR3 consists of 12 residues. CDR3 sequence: CSVADRVDEQYF. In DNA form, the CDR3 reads TGCAGCGTGGCGGACAGGGTCGACGAGCAGTACTTC.

Here the CDR3 DNA reads TGTGCCAGTAGTATAACCGGGGGCACCCTCACCGGGGAGCTGTTTTTT. Translation gives CASSITGGTLTGELFF. The chain combines TRBV19 with TRBJ2-2, with D perhaps matching TRBD1 or TRBD2 (6 bases each). Trimming pared 2 bases from V and 4 bases from J, leaving 14 bases between. The CDR3 contains 16 residues. Germline V CDR1 and CDR2: LNHDA, SQIVND (reference sequence).

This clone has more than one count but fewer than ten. DNA of the CDR3: TGTGCCACCAGCAGAGGAGGAGAGCAGTACTTC. It specifies CATSRGGEQYF. V usage is TRBV15 and J usage is TRBJ2-7; D not resolved. This CDR3 is 11 amino acids long. V lost 1 base, J lost 7 bases, and 5 bases lay in between. Germline CDR1 reads LNHNV; CDR2 reads YYDKDF (reference sequence).

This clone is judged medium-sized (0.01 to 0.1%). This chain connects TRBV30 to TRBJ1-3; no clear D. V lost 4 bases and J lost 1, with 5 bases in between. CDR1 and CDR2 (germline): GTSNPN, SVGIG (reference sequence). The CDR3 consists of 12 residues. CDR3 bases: TGTGCCTGGAAGGCATCTGGAAACACCATATATTTT. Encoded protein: CAWKASGNTIYF.

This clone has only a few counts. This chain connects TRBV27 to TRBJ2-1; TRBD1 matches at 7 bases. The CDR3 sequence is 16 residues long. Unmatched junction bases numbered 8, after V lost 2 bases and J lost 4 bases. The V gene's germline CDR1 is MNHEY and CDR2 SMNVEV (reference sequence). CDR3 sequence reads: CASSLDRDRVYNEQFF. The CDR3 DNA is TGTGCCAGCAGTTTAGACCGGGACAGAGTGTACAATGAGCAGTTCTTC.

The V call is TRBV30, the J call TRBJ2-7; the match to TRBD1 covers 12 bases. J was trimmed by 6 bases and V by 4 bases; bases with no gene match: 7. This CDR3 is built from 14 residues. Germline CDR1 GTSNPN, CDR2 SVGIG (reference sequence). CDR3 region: CAWTYGTGGSEQYF. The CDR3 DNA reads TGTGCCTGGACCTATGGGACAGGGGGCAGCGAGCAGTACTTC.

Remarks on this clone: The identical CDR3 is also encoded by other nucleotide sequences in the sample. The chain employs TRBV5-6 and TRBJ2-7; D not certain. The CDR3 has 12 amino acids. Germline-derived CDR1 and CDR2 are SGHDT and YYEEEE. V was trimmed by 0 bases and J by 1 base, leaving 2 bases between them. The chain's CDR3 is CASSLESYEQYF. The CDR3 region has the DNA TGTGCCAGCAGCTTGGAGTCCTACGAGCAGTACTTC.

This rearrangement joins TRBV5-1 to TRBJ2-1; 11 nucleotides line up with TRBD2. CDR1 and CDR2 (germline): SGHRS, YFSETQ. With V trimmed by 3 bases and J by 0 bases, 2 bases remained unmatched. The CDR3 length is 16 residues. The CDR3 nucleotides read TGCGCCAGCAGCTACACTAGCGGGGGCTCCTACAATGAGCAGTTCTTC. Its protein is CASSYTSGGSYNEQFF.

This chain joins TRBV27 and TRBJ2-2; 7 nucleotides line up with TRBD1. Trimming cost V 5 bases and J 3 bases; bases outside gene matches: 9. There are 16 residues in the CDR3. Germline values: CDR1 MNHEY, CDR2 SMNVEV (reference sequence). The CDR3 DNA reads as TGTGCCAGCAGTCCACCGGGACAGCCCCACACCGGGGAGCTGTTTTTT. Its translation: CASSPPGQPHTGELFF.

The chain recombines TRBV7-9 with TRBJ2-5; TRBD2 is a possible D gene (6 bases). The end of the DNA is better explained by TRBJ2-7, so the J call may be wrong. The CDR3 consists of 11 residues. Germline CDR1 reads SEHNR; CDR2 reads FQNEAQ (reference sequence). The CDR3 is CASTGAYEQYF. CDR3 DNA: TGTGCCAGCACGGGGGCCTACGAGCAGTACTTC.

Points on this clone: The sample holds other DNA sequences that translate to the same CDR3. The CDR3 is CAWSTSYEQYF. The CDR3 DNA is TGTGCCTGGAGTACCTCTTACGAGCAGTACTTC. V usage is TRBV30 and J usage is TRBJ2-7; D not resolved. This CDR3 is built from 11 residues. Germline CDR1 GTSNPN, CDR2 SVGIG (reference sequence). The V and J ends lost 2 bases and 4 bases respectively, with 6 bases between them.

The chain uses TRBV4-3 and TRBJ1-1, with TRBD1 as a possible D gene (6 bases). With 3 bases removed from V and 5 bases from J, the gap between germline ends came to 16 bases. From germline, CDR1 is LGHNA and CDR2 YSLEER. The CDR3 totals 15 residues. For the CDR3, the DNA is TGCGCCAGCAGCCACGCCGTTACAGGGATGACTGAAGCTTTCTTT. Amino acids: CASSHAVTGMTEAFF.

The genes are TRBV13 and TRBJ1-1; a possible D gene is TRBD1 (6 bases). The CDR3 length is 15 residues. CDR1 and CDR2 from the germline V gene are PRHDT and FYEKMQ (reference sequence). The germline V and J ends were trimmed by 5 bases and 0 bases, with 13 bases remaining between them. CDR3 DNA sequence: TGTGCCAGCAGCGATGGGACATGGATGAACACTGAAGCTTTCTTT. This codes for CASSDGTWMNTEAFF.

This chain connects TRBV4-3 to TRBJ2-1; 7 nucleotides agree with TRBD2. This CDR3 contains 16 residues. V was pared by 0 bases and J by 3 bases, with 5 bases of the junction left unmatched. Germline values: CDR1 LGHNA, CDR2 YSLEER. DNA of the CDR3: TGCGCCAGCAGCCAAGAATCAGCGGGGTTCTACAATGAGCAGTTCTTC. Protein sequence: CASSQESAGFYNEQFF.

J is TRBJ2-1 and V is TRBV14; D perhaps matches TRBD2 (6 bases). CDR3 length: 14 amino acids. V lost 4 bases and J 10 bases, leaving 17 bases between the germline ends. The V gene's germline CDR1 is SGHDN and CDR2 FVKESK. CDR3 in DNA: TGTGCCAGCAGCCTTACCAACCGGGACTTCGAGCAGTTCTTC. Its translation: CASSLTNRDFEQFF.

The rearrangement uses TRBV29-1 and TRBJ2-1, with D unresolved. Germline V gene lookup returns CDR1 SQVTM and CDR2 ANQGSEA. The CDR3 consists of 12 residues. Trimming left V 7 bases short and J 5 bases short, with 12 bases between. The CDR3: CSGVVADNEQFF. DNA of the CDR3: TGCAGCGGCGTCGTGGCGGACAATGAGCAGTTCTTC.

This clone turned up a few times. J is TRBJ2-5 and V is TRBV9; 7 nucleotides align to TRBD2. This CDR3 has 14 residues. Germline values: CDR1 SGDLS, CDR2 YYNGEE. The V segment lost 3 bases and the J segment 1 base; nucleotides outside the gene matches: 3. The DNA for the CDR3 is TGTGCCAGCAGCGAAGCTAGCGGCCAAGAGACCCAGTACTTC. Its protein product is CASSEASGQETQYF.

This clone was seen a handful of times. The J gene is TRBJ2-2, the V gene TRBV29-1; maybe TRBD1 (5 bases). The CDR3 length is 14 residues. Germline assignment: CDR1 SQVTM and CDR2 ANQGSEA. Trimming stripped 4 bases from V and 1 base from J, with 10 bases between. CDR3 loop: CSVVGHENTGELFF. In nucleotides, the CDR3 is TGCAGCGTTGTAGGACACGAGAACACCGGGGAGCTGTTTTTT.

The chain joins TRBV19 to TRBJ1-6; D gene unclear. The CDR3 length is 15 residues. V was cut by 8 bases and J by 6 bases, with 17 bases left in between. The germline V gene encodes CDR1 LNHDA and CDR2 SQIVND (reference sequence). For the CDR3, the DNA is TGTGCCAGTGCCTCCGGTCGGGTGGTTAATTCACCCCTCCACTTT. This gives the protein CASASGRVVNSPLHF.

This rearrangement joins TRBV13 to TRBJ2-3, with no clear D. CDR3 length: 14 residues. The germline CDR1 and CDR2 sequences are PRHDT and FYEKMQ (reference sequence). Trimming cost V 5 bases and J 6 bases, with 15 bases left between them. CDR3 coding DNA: TGTGCCAGCAGCCAAGGCCTAGTGCGGGATACGCAGTATTTT. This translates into CASSQGLVRDTQYF.